These 21 T cell receptor beta chains were all obtained from the same sample, sequenced in a study of cytomegalovirus exposure and HLA in healthy donors. The study ran its PCR with 60 Vbeta and 13 Jbeta primers. Sequencing was performed with immunoSEQ multiplex PCR; in TCRdb, only in-frame clones are kept and a portion is missing. Of approximately 190,000 clones listed, 81% are singletons. The sample taken for sequencing was PBMCs. The origin of the receptors is a man in his fifties in good health and CMV-seronegative.

This chain connects TRBV2 to TRBJ2-1; unclear D gene. With 4 bases removed from V and 7 bases from J, the gap between germline ends came to 11 bases. The V gene's germline CDR1 is SNHLY and CDR2 FYNNEI. This CDR3 spans 13 amino acids. The CDR3 spells CASSVGRWNEQFF. The CDR3 coding sequence is TGTGCCAGCAGTGTTGGCAGGTGGAATGAGCAGTTCTTC.

The gene calls are TRBV10-3 and TRBJ1-4, with TRBD1 matching 11 bases. The CDR3 contains 15 residues. Losses at the gene ends were 2 bases for V and 6 bases for J; bases not matched to a gene: 2. CDR1 and CDR2 from the germline V gene are ENHRY and SYGVKD. The CDR3 loop is CAISERGQGDEKLFF. In DNA, the CDR3 is TGTGCCATCAGTGAGAGGGGACAGGGGGATGAAAAACTGTTTTTT.

The J gene is TRBJ2-5, the V gene TRBV28; 9 bases are shared with TRBD2. This CDR3 has 14 residues. Germline CDR1 reads MDHEN; CDR2 reads SYDVKM. The V gene end was trimmed by 4 bases and the J gene end by 4 bases; junction bases not matched to a gene: 4. This CDR3 is CASSWRGGGETQYF. In DNA, the CDR3 is TGTGCCAGCAGTTGGCGGGGGGGCGGAGAGACCCAGTACTTC.

V and J are TRBV4-3 and TRBJ2-7; possible D gene TRBD2, 7 bases. Germline V gene data show CDR1 as LGHNA and CDR2 as YSLEER. The CDR3 has 14 residues. Trimming left V 3 bases short and J 7 bases short, with 16 bases between. The CDR3: CASSQGGGSGEQYF. CDR3 DNA: TGCGCCAGCAGCCAGGGAGGGGGGTCGGGGGAGCAGTACTTC.

The chain links TRBV7-2 to TRBJ2-4, with TRBD1 matching 11 bases. Germline values: CDR1 SGHTA, CDR2 FQGNSA. Trimming cost V 4 bases and J 5 bases; bases outside gene matches: 1. This CDR3 has 14 amino acids. The CDR3, as DNA: TGTGCCAGCAGCTCGGACAGGGGGCAAAACATTCAGTACTTC. Encoded protein: CASSSDRGQNIQYF.

The V and J genes are TRBV18 and TRBJ1-6, with D perhaps matching TRBD1 (5 bases). Looked up from germline, CDR1 is KGHSH and CDR2 is LQKENI. V shed 4 bases and J shed 0 bases, with 10 bases lying between them. The CDR3 covers 16 residues. The CDR3 is CASSQGPFSYNSPLHF. The DNA of the CDR3 is TGTGCCAGCTCACAGGGGCCGTTCTCCTATAATTCACCCCTCCACTTT.

The chain employs TRBV7-2 and TRBJ2-3, with a tentative D call TRBD2 (5 bases). V was shortened by 0 bases and J by 2 bases, with 15 bases between the two germline ends. This CDR3 contains 17 residues. The germline gives CDR1 SGHTA, CDR2 FQGNSA. The CDR3 region has the DNA TGTGCCAGCAGCTTAGCGCTATTCGCGGGCCCCACAGATACGCAGTATTTT. It codes for CASSLALFAGPTDTQYF.

This chain connects TRBV10-3 to TRBJ1-2, with 8 bases fitting TRBD1. Germline V gene data show CDR1 as ENHRY and CDR2 as SYGVKD. The CDR3 consists of 14 residues. Unmatched junction bases numbered 5, after V lost 4 bases and J lost 4 bases. The CDR3 reads CAISAGGASYGYTF. The CDR3 DNA follows: TGTGCCATCAGTGCAGGGGGCGCTAGCTATGGCTACACCTTC.

The rearrangement links TRBV4-3 to TRBJ2-3; 9 bases match TRBD1. Losses at the gene ends were 3 bases for V and 6 bases for J; bases not matched to a gene: 1. CDR3 length: 13 residues. Looked up from germline, CDR1 is LGHNA and CDR2 is YSLEER. In nucleotides, the CDR3 is TGCGCCAGCAGCCAGGGACAGGGCGATACGCAGTATTTT. Amino acid sequence: CASSQGQGDTQYF.

The chain links TRBV5-6 to TRBJ1-5; 7 bases match TRBD1. The CDR3 loop spans 16 amino acids. V dropped 1 base and J dropped 1; count of bases not matched to a gene: 5. The V gene's germline CDR1 is SGHDT and CDR2 YYEEEE. The CDR3 protein is CASSLTTGKSNQPQHF. In nucleotides, the CDR3 is TGTGCCAGCAGCTTGACGACAGGGAAGAGCAATCAGCCCCAGCATTTT.

This sequence joins TRBV18 and TRBJ1-2; no clear D gene. Germline V CDR1 and CDR2: KGHSH, LQKENI. There are 13 residues in the CDR3. V was pared by 0 bases and J by 5 bases, with 7 bases between. The CDR3 nucleotides read TGTGCCAGCTCACCACCCTCGCGGTATGGCTACACCTTC. It encodes CASSPPSRYGYTF.

This rearrangement joins TRBV10-3 to TRBJ2-1, with 8 bases aligning to TRBD1. The CDR3 runs to 14 residues. CDR1 and CDR2 from the germline V gene are ENHRY and SYGVKD. With 5 bases clipped from V and 4 bases from J, the junction kept 4 bases outside the gene matches. The CDR3 reads CAISSGGAYNEQFF. In DNA form, the CDR3 reads TGTGCCATCAGTTCAGGGGGCGCTTACAATGAGCAGTTCTTC.

CDR3 sequence: CASSFRGTEKLFF. The CDR3 DNA reads TGTGCCAGCAGCTTCAGGGGGACGGAAAAACTGTTTTTT. The V and J genes are TRBV13 and TRBJ1-4; TRBD1 matches 7 bases. This CDR3 is built from 13 residues. V lost 3 bases to trimming and J lost 8 bases; unmatched junction nucleotides: 3. CDR1 PRHDT and CDR2 FYEKMQ come from the germline V gene (reference sequence).

The chain carries TRBV4-3 and TRBJ1-3; tentatively, D is TRBD1 (6 bases). Per germline, CDR1 LGHNA and CDR2 YSLEER. This CDR3 is 15 amino acids long. Trimming pared 0 bases from V and 3 bases from J, leaving 9 bases between. CDR3: CASSQELGGGNTIYF. The CDR3 DNA sequence: TGCGCCAGCAGCCAAGAATTAGGGGGTGGAAACACCATATATTTT.

The J gene is TRBJ1-1, the V gene TRBV20-1; D ambiguous. This CDR3 comprises 10 residues. Looked up from germline, CDR1 is DFQATT and CDR2 is SNEGSKA (reference sequence). Trimming took off 6 bases at V and 8 bases at J, with 10 bases between the two ends. The CDR3 coding sequence is TGCAGTGCGTTCAGGAACGAAGCTTTCTTT. This translates into CSAFRNEAFF.

Note on this clone: The junction differs from germline at one of its ends, possibly a read error. The CDR3 nucleotides are TGTGCCTGGAGGTTCGGGGGGCGGAACATTGAAGCTTTCTTT. Protein: CAWRFGGRNIEAFF. This chain uses TRBV30 with TRBJ1-1, with D possibly matching TRBD1 (6 bases). This CDR3 is built from 14 residues. Germline V CDR1 and CDR2: GTSNPN, SVGIG (reference sequence).

V usage is TRBV4-2 and J usage is TRBJ2-7, with D hard to call. CDR3 length equals 12 residues. Trimming took off 1 base at V and 9 bases at J, with 10 bases between the two ends. Germline V gene lookup returns CDR1 LGHNA and CDR2 YNFKEQ. The chain's CDR3 is CASSQGQAGQYF. CDR3 bases: TGTGCCAGCAGCCAAGGACAAGCAGGGCAGTACTTC.

This chain connects TRBV14 to TRBJ1-1, with TRBD1 identical over 7 bases. Trimming removed 3 bases from V and 4 bases from J; junction bases left unmatched: 5. This CDR3 comprises 14 residues. CDR1 is SGHDN and CDR2 is FVKESK in the germline V gene. The CDR3: CASSHHRGGTEAFF. The CDR3 bases are TGTGCCAGCAGCCACCACAGGGGCGGCACTGAAGCTTTCTTT.

This clone was counted between two and nine times. V usage is TRBV27 and J usage is TRBJ1-5; 8 nucleotides align to TRBD1. The CDR3 is made up of 16 amino acids. V shed 6 bases and J 0 bases; nucleotides not matched to a gene: 7. CDR1 is MNHEY, CDR2 SMNVEV, per germline (reference sequence). The CDR3 sequence: CASSATGVNSNQPQHF. The CDR3 bases are TGTGCCAGCAGCGCGACAGGGGTCAATAGCAATCAGCCCCAGCATTTT.

The J gene is TRBJ2-7, the V gene TRBV15; D is possibly TRBD2 (5 bases). CDR1 and CDR2 (germline): LNHNV, YYDKDF (reference sequence). CDR3 length: 15 residues. V was pared by 0 bases and J by 5 bases, with 14 bases between. The CDR3 bases are TGTGCCACCAGCAGAGATCGCGCGAGGCGGGACGAGCAGTACTTC. Its protein is CATSRDRARRDEQYF.

This chain links TRBV30 with TRBJ1-1; D is undetermined. V was pared by 4 bases and J by 3 bases, with 15 bases between. Per germline, CDR1 GTSNPN and CDR2 SVGIG (reference sequence). This CDR3 is built from 14 residues. CDR3 DNA sequence: TGTGCCTGGACCTATACCCGTGTGGACACTGAAGCTTTCTTT. This gives the protein CAWTYTRVDTEAFF.